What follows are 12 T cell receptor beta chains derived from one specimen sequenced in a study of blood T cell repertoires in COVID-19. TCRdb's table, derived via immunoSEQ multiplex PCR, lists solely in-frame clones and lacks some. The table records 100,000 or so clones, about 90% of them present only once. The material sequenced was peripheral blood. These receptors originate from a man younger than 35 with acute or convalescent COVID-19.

CDR3 sequence: CASSQGRGQPQHF. CDR3 bases: TGTGCCAGCAGCCAAGGACGGGGGCAGCCCCAGCATTTT. The chain is built from TRBV14 and TRBJ1-5, with a weak D call TRBD1 (5 bases). The CDR3 totals 13 residues. V dropped 1 base and J dropped 7 bases, with 8 bases sitting between them. CDR1 SGHDN and CDR2 FVKESK come from the germline V gene.

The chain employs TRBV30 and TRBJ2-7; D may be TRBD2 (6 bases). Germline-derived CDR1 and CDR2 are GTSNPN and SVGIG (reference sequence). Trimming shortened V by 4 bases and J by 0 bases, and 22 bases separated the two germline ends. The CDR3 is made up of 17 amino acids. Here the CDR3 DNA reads TGTGCCTGGACCGCAAAAAGGCCGGGACTGTTCTCCTACGAGCAGTACTTC. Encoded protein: CAWTAKRPGLFSYEQYF.

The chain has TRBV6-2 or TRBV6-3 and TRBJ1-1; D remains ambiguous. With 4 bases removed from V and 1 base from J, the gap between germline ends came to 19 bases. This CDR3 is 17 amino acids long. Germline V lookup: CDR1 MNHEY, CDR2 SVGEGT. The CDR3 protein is CASSSYNPVAANTEAFF. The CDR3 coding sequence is TGTGCCAGCAGTTCCTATAATCCCGTAGCTGCGAACACTGAAGCTTTCTTT.

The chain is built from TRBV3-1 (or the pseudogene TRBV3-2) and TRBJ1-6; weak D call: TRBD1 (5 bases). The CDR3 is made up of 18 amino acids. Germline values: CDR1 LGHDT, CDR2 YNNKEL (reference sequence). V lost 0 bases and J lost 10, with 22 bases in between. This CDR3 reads CASSQDGRGLIDESPLHF. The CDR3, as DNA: TGTGCCAGCAGCCAAGATGGTCGGGGGTTAATTGACGAATCACCCCTCCACTTT.

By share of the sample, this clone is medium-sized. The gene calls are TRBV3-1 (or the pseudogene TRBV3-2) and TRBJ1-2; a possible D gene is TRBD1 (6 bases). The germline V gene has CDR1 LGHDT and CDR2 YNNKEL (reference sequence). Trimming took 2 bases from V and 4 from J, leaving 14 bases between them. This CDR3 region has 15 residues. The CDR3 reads CASSQRWGLGYGYTF. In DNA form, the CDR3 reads TGTGCCAGCAGCCAACGGTGGGGGCTCGGCTATGGCTACACCTTC.

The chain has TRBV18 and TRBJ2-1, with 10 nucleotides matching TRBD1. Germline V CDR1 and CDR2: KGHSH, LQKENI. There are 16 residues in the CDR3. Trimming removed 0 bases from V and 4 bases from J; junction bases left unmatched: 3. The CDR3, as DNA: TGTGCCAGCTCACCACCGTCGGGACAGGGGTACAATGAGCAGTTCTTC. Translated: CASSPPSGQGYNEQFF.

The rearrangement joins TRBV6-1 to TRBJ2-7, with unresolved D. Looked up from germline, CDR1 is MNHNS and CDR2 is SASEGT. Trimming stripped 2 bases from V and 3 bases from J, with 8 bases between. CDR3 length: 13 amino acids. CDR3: CASSEKTFYEQYF. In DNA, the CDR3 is TGTGCCAGCAGTGAAAAGACATTCTACGAGCAGTACTTC.

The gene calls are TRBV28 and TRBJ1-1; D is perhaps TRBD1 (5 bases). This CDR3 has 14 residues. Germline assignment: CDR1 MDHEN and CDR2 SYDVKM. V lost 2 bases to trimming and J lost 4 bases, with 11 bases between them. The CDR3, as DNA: TGTGCCAGCAGTTTAAGAGGGGAGGGCACTGAAGCTTTCTTT. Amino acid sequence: CASSLRGEGTEAFF. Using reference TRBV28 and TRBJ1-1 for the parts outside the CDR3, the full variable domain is DVKVTQSSRYLVKRTGEKVFLECVQDMDHENMFWYRQDPGLGLRLIYFSYDVKMKEKGDIPEGYSVSREKKERFSLILESASTNQTSMYLCASSLRGEGTEAFFGQGTRLTVV.

For the CDR3, the DNA is TGTGCCAGCAGCTTATACAGGGAAGTGGGCAATGAGCAGTTCTTC. As protein: CASSLYREVGNEQFF. The chain has TRBV7-9 and TRBJ2-1; D might be TRBD1 (6 bases). Germline CDR1 and CDR2: SEHNR and FQNEAQ (reference sequence). This CDR3 has 15 amino acids. Between the trimmed V and J ends, which lost 2 bases and 6 bases, there was a span of 14 bases.

The CDR3: CASSLTGTSTDTQYF. CDR3 DNA sequence: TGTGCCAGCAGCCTCACCGGGACTAGCACAGATACGCAGTATTTT. The rearrangement joins TRBV7-7 to TRBJ2-3; weak D call: TRBD2 (6 bases). The V end was cut by 5 bases, the J end by 0 bases, with 12 bases between. Germline CDR1 is SSHAT and CDR2 is FNYEAQ (reference sequence). This CDR3 has 15 residues.

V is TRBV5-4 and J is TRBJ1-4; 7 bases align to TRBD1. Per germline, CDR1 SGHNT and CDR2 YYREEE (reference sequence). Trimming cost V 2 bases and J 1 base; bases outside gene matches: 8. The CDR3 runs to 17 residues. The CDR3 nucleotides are TGTGCCAGCAGCTTCGACAGGGAACAGGGAACTAATGAAAAACTGTTTTTT. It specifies CASSFDREQGTNEKLFF.

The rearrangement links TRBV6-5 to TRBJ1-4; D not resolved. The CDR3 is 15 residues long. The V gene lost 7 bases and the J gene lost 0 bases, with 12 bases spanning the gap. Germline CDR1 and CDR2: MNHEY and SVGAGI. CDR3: CASTVIGATNEKLFF. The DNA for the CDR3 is TGTGCCAGCACGGTGATCGGGGCAACTAATGAAAAACTGTTTTTT.